The entry below gives a single T cell receptor (beta chain) sequence along with its context. Authors' analysis steps: Reference gene primer amplification gave estimated nucleated cell counts. Sequencing used immunoSEQ multiplex PCR; TCRdb keeps in-frame clones, though not all of them. V and J calls and clone size are given by that table; D and trimming were obtained from the DNA. The sample lists 200,000 to 300,000 clones; 88% were seen once. The CDR3 is 14 amino acids. Germline-derived CDR1 and CDR2 are SQVTM and ANQGSEA. V was shortened by 1 base and J by 4 bases, with 11 bases between the two germline ends. These data are taken from a study of blood T cell repertoires in COVID-19. Study-level background: Acute-phase and convalescent COVID-19 samples originated in the United States, Italy and Spain. PBMCs, B-cell-depleted T cells, or T cells provided the cDNA or gDNA that made up the material.

The sample comprised peripheral blood. The sequence was collected from a man in his sixties who had recovered from COVID-19. This sequence joins TRBV29-1 and TRBJ2-1; possibly TRBD1 for D (5 bases). The CDR3 DNA reads as TGCAGCGTTGAAGTGGGGCTCGGGTACAATGAGCAGTTCTTC. Its protein product is CSVEVGLGYNEQFF.